This T cell receptor beta chain was profiled in a study of cytomegalovirus exposure and HLA in healthy donors. PCR primers comprised 60 Vbeta and 13 Jbeta primers. The assay was immunoSEQ multiplex PCR, and TCRdb's table has in-frame clones only and misses some. In the table there are about 180,000 clones, 76% of which are singletons. Broader study findings: In an earlier analysis, in several hundred donors, most V segments appeared productive either ~87% or ~30% of the time. A missense variant in DCLRE1C was later tied to TCR beta V- and J-gene trimming. According to a later analysis, most TCR beta chains associated with CMV appeared HLA-restricted.

As for this clone: Antigen: not known.

CDR1 is LNHDA and CDR2 is SQIVND in the germline V gene (reference sequence). The length of the CDR3 is 11 residues. V was shortened by 11 bases and J by 8 bases, with 15 bases between the two germline ends. This sequence was found in a man between 18 and 29 years old in good health and CMV-seronegative. V usage is TRBV19 and J usage is TRBJ1-2, with D possibly TRBD1 on 5 matching bases. Sequencing was carried out using PBMCs. CDR3 sequence reads: CAGRSGIGYTF. The CDR3 DNA is TGTGCCGGGCGATCAGGGATCGGCTACACCTTC. The whole variable domain, remainder taken from reference TRBV19 and TRBJ1-2, is DGGITQSPKYLFRKEGQNVTLSCEQNLNHDAMYWYRQDPGQGLRLIYYSQIVNDFQKGDIAEGYSVSREKKESFPLTVTSAQKNPTAFYLCAGRSGIGYTFGSGTRLTVV.